This TCR beta chain appears in the sequencing data of a study of beta chain features in type 1 diabetes. The wider study: Age, gender and cell yields were alike across patients and healthy donors.

This CDR3 is 17 amino acids long. The germline V gene encodes CDR1 MGHRA and CDR2 YSYEKL. V gave up 2 bases and J gave up 5 bases; unmatched junction bases: 11. Study results and caveats: When Type 1 diabetes patients were examined, their TCRB CDR3s proved moderately but significantly shorter in all four CD4+ subsets.

This clone was counted a few times. Its antigen is unknown. Expressed TCRB transcripts were sequenced, since all the RNA that had been isolated was reverse transcribed. Sequencing was performed with immunoSEQ multiplex PCR; in TCRdb, only in-frame clones are kept and a portion is missing. The repertoire has 250,000 to 300,000 clones, about 23% of them found once; the top ten carry around 0.011%. The V and J genes are TRBV4-1 and TRBJ2-5; 10 positions agree with TRBD2. The sequence was collected from a woman in her twenties or thirties with type 1 diabetes. The material sequenced was naive CD4+ T cells from blood. CDR3 sequence reads: CASSQQNSGRFPETQYF. CDR3 bases: TGCGCCAGCAGCCAACAAAATAGCGGGAGGTTCCCCGAGACCCAGTACTTC.